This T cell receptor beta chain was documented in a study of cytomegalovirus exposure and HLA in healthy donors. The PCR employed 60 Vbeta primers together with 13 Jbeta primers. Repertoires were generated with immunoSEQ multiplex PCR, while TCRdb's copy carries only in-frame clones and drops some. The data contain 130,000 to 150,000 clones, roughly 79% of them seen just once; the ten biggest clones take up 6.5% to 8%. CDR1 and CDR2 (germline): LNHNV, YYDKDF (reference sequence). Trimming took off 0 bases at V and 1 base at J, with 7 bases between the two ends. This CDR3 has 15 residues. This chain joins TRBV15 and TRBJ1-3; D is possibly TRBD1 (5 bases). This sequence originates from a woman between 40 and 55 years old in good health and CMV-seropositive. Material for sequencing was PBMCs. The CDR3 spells CATSRDQGSGNTIYF. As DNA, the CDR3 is TGTGCCACCAGCAGAGATCAGGGATCTGGAAACACCATATATTTT.